These T cell receptor beta chains were read from a single sample in a study of blood T cell repertoires in COVID-19. Repertoires were generated with immunoSEQ multiplex PCR, while TCRdb's copy carries only in-frame clones and drops some. Of 120,000 or so clones listed, approximately 71% are singletons. The sequencing input was peripheral blood. These receptors originate from a woman aged 70 to 79 with acute or convalescent COVID-19. CDR3s include the opening cysteine and the closing phenylalanine or tryptophan. Each record gives: D gene, V gene, clone size, J gene, CDR3 length, CDR3 protein, CDR3 DNA. A D gene is named only where the DNA matches it firmly. A clone size is listed for some rows: how often the clone was seen (once, few, many), or a class if it is expanded.

-,TRBV1,many,TRBJ2-7,17,CTSSQGHSGRSFGEQYF,TGCACCAGCAGCCAAGGCCATAGCGGGAGGTCGTTCGGCGAGCAGTACTTC
-,TRBV9,-,TRBJ2-3,12,CASSTIGDTQYF,TGTGCCAGCAGCACCATCGGGGATACGCAGTATTTT
TRBD2,TRBV28,-,TRBJ2-5,14,CASSISGSRETQYF,TGTGCCAGCAGTATCAGCGGGAGTCGAGAGACCCAGTACTTC
-,TRBV9,-,TRBJ2-3,14,CASSPQVGQDTQYF,TGTGCCAGCAGCCCCCAGGTAGGCCAAGATACGCAGTATTTT
-,TRBV19,-,TRBJ2-3,14,CASSILGVTDTQYF,TGTGCCAGTAGTATACTCGGAGTGACAGATACGCAGTATTTT
-,TRBV6-5,few,TRBJ1-4,14,CASTRGGRNEKLFF,TGTGCCAGCACACGAGGGGGACGTAATGAAAAACTGTTTTTT
-,TRBV7-8,-,TRBJ2-7,13,CASIAGPSYEQYF,TGTGCCAGCATCGCGGGGCCATCCTACGAGCAGTACTTC
-,TRBV2,-,TRBJ2-3,15,CASVGQGPATDTQYF,TGTGCCAGCGTCGGACAAGGACCCGCCACAGATACGCAGTATTTT
-,TRBV6-5,-,TRBJ1-2,14,CASSYSRERNGYTF,TGTGCCAGCAGTTACTCGCGGGAAAGGAATGGCTACACCTTC
TRBD1,TRBV19,once,TRBJ1-1,15,CASSMGRGMNTEAFF,TGTGCCAGTAGTATGGGCAGGGGGATGAACACTGAAGCTTTCTTT
-,TRBV3-1/TRBV3-2,-,TRBJ2-3,14,CATRQSFATDTQYF,TGTGCCACCCGACAGTCATTCGCCACAGATACGCAGTATTTT
TRBD1,TRBV25-1,many,TRBJ1-4,16,CASSEYIDRGREKLFF,TGTGCCAGCAGTGAATATATCGACAGGGGGCGTGAAAAACTGTTTTTT
-,TRBV10-3,-,TRBJ2-5,12,CAIADSEETQYF,TGTGCCATCGCGGACAGTGAAGAGACCCAGTACTTC
-,TRBV2,-,TRBJ1-2,13,CASSAGLNYGYTF,TGTGCCAGCAGTGCGGGACTTAACTATGGCTACACCTTC
-,TRBV18,-,TRBJ2-1,13,CASSPPSSNEQFF,TGTGCCAGCTCACCACCTTCCTCCAATGAGCAGTTCTTC
TRBD1,TRBV7-2,-,TRBJ1-2,15,CASSPGTGTNYGYTF,TGTGCCAGCAGCCCAGGGACAGGTACTAACTATGGCTACACCTTC
-,TRBV7-9,-,TRBJ2-3,15,CASSSLGRSTDTQYF,TGTGCCAGCAGTTCGCTTGGCAGAAGCACAGATACGCAGTATTTT
TRBD2,TRBV9,-,TRBJ2-7,12,CASSREGYEQYF,TGTGCCAGCAGCCGGGAGGGCTACGAGCAGTACTTC
-,TRBV4-1,-,TRBJ2-5,14,CASSPDGGQETQYF,TGCGCCAGCAGCCCCGACGGAGGGCAAGAGACCCAGTACTTC
TRBD2,TRBV19,-,TRBJ2-7,13,CASSRTSSYEQYF,TGTGCCAGTAGCCGGACTAGTTCTTACGAGCAGTACTTC
TRBD1,TRBV5-4,-,TRBJ1-6,14,CASSSRDRGSPLHF,TGTGCCAGCAGCTCACGGGACAGGGGTTCACCCCTCCACTTT
-,TRBV6-5,-,TRBJ1-2,14,CASSTGMGNYGYTF,TGTGCCAGCAGTACAGGGATGGGAAACTATGGCTACACCTTC
-,TRBV6-6,-,TRBJ2-7,12,CASSSRSYEQYF,TGTGCCAGCAGCTCTCGCTCCTACGAGCAGTACTTC
TRBD2,TRBV2,few,TRBJ2-3,16,CASRPTSGSFGDTQYF,TGTGCCAGCAGGCCTACTAGCGGGAGCTTTGGAGATACGCAGTATTTT
TRBD1,TRBV11-2,-,TRBJ2-1,15,CASSQGQATYNEQFF,TGTGCCAGCAGCCAGGGACAGGCAACCTACAATGAGCAGTTCTTC
-,TRBV6-5,-,TRBJ2-7,12,CATREEIHEQYF,TGTGCCACCCGGGAAGAGATCCACGAGCAGTACTTC